This is a list of T cell receptor beta chains from one sample in a study of OX40 agonist ivuxolimab in advanced cancers. Sequenced by immunoSEQ multiplex PCR; TCRdb stores in-frame clones only, minus some. The data show 50,000 to 75,000 clones, about 76% seen once. Sequenced here: CD4+ or CD8+ T cells sorted from blood, sampled in a trial of the OX40 agonist ivuxolimab. These receptors originate from an adult with an advanced solid tumor such as melanoma, head and neck, liver or kidney cancer. Each CDR3 is given with its conserved first and last residue.

TRBJ2-2	15	TRBV19	CASNAVSTATGELFF
TRBJ2-7	13	TRBV15	CATRDRASHEQYF
TRBJ2-5	11	TRBV5-6	CASSTGETQYF
TRBJ2-7	14	TRBV6-1	CASRLVQGSYEQYF
TRBJ2-6	14	TRBV30	CAWSYGGGANVLTF
TRBJ2-1	18	TRBV11-3	CASSLDQSSGRVEGEQFF
TRBJ2-4	15	TRBV7-9	CASSLGGTEINIQYF
TRBJ2-2	14	TRBV28	CASGTGGYTGELFF
TRBJ2-1	15	TRBV9	CASSQGLAGYNEQFF
TRBJ2-2	14	TRBV5-1	CASSSDPNTGELFF
TRBJ2-7	13	TRBV6-1	CASNGGRAYEQYF
TRBJ2-3	17	TRBV18	CASSPPQAGGGMNTQYF
TRBJ2-3	13	TRBV7-6	CASSFQNTDTQYF
TRBJ1-5	16	TRBV27	CASSLSRDKSNQPQHF
TRBJ1-5	14	TRBV10-3	CAISGRGDDQPQHF
TRBJ2-5	12	TRBV5-1	CASSLGQETQYF
TRBJ2-7	15	TRBV28	CASRRQGEGSYEQYF
TRBJ1-2	15	TRBV6-5	CASSYRSGTDYGYTF
TRBJ2-7	15	TRBV5-5	CASSLVYGFSYEQYF
TRBJ2-7	16	TRBV19	CASSLSGAPRPYEQYF
TRBJ2-5	15	TRBV5-1	CASSLGGRGQETQYF
TRBJ2-7	15	TRBV5-1	CASSRLAGASREQYF
TRBJ1-3	17	TRBV18	CASSPAARPSSGNTIYF
TRBJ2-3	15	TRBV7-9	CASSLRGEHTDTQYF
TRBJ1-6	14	TRBV6-1	CASKRTGGNSPLHF
TRBJ1-5	14	TRBV30	CAWSPGTGHGSQHF
TRBJ2-2	16	TRBV30	CAWSVSSFPNTGELFF
TRBJ1-2	14	TRBV7-8	CASSLASVYGGYTF
TRBJ2-5	15	TRBV6-5	CASNSLVLKQETQYF
TRBJ2-1	15	TRBV5-1	CASRLDRGIYNEQFF
TRBJ1-5	15	TRBV2	CASKQTGASNQPQHF
TRBJ2-1	15	TRBV18	CASSPIAGDGNEQFF
TRBJ2-7	14	TRBV7-9	CAGSITGETYEQYF
TRBJ2-2	15	TRBV30	CAWSVRADNTGELFF
TRBJ1-1	14	TRBV10-2	CASSEQGARTEAFF
TRBJ1-5	15	TRBV5-1	CASSLAPGANQPQHF
TRBJ2-5	16	TRBV11-2	CASSLVTGGAGETQYF
TRBJ2-5	16	TRBV7-2	CASSLGPAGTGETQYF
TRBJ1-1	15	TRBV2	CASSLTGTGTTEAFF
TRBJ2-1	13	TRBV11-2	CASSLKGAYEQFF
TRBJ2-3	16	TRBV5-1	CASSEAPGEGTDTQYF
TRBJ1-2	16	TRBV2	CASSPQGARANYGYTF
TRBJ2-2	16	TRBV11-2	CASSADRVGNTGELFF
TRBJ1-5	19	TRBV10-1	CASSEREDRGLRSNQPQHF
TRBJ2-1	14	TRBV14	CASSQDPTYNEQFF
TRBJ2-2	15	TRBV5-4	CASSPPSMNTGELFF
TRBJ2-7	16	TRBV11-2	CASSHRIAEISYEQYF
TRBJ2-5	15	TRBV18	CASSPVRGTAETQYF
TRBJ2-7	15	TRBV28	CASSLKTSGSGEQYF
TRBJ1-2	12	TRBV5-1	CASSLGGEGYTF
TRBJ2-1	19	TRBV9	CASSLLAGGGGHSYNEQFF
TRBJ2-1	15	TRBV5-1	CASRPGTGKHNEQFF
TRBJ1-3	16	TRBV5-6	CASSAIRDSSGNTIYF
TRBJ2-2	14	TRBV7-3	CASSLQLNTGELFF
TRBJ1-2	10	TRBV6-5	CASSDRIKHF
TRBJ2-5	14	TRBV6-6	CASRQEGLGETQYF
TRBJ2-7	17	TRBV4-2	CASSQGIGLAEVYEQYF